Here is one T cell receptor (beta chain) with its context. Its target is unknown. CDR3 length: 13 amino acids. The V gene's germline CDR1 is WNHNN and CDR2 SYGVQD (reference sequence). The ends were cut back, 4 bases at V and 4 bases at J, with 10 bases in the middle. This sample stems from a study of T cell responses to AZD1222 COVID-19 vaccine. Regarding the study as a whole: Seropositivity was recorded at baseline in only a handful of AZD1222 recipients.

Profiling relied on immunoSEQ multiplex PCR, and the TCRdb table lists in-frame clones only, not all of them. The data show 100,000 to 120,000 clones, 88% seen once. This TCR was sampled from an adult in good health. This rearrangement joins TRBV10-1 to TRBJ1-2; D is unclear. This material consisted of peripheral blood, taken on day 0 of AZD1222 vaccination. The CDR3 nucleotides are TGCGCCAGCAGTGCGCAGGAGGGCTATGGCTACACCTTC. Translation gives CASSAQEGYGYTF.